One sample yielded the 17 T cell receptor beta chains listed below, sequenced in a study of T cell repertoires in cytomegalovirus infection. Each CDR3 protein is one row after TCRdb ran MiXCR on the reads. The profile shows 250,000 or so distinct CDR3 sequences, around 8.7% of them singletons. The sequencing input was PBMCs. The origin of the receptors is a human donor in good health (CMV status not recorded). Some clones in this sample may be carry-over from other donors' samples.

At least ten counts were recorded for this clonotype. The chain has TRBV19 and TRBJ2-3, with D perhaps TRBD2 (5 bases). The CDR3 sequence is 15 residues long. Germline lookup yields CDR1 LNHDA and CDR2 SQIVND (reference sequence). The V and J ends lost 5 bases and 2 bases respectively, with 14 bases between them. CDR3 nucleotides: TGTGCCAGTAGTTCACTAGGTGGGGACACAGATACGCAGTATTTT. It translates to CASSSLGGDTDTQYF.

This clonotype was counted at least ten times. The chain combines TRBV6-6 with TRBJ2-7; 8 nucleotides match TRBD1. The CDR3 extends over 17 amino acids. The V segment lost 5 bases and the J segment 2 bases; nucleotides outside the gene matches: 14. Germline V gene data show CDR1 as MNHNY and CDR2 as SVGAGI (reference sequence). The CDR3 reads CASSLGQGGSSTYEQYF. In DNA, the CDR3 is TGTGCCAGCAGTCTCGGACAGGGTGGATCATCCACCTACGAGCAGTACTTC.

This clonotype was counted at least ten times. The rearrangement joins TRBV7-2 to TRBJ2-3; 9 positions match TRBD2. CDR3 length: 16 amino acids. Germline V gene data show CDR1 as SGHTA and CDR2 as FQGNSA. The J segment lost 0 bases and the V segment lost 5 bases, leaving 6 bases of the junction unmatched. For the CDR3, the DNA is TGTGCCAGCAGCACTCTAGCGGGAACTAGCACAGATACGCAGTATTTT. It yields the protein CASSTLAGTSTDTQYF.

This clonotype has just a few counts. V usage is TRBV7-2 and J usage is TRBJ1-4; no firm D call. Germline CDR1 and CDR2: SGHTA and FQGNSA. Trimming shortened V by 5 bases and J by 0 bases, and 7 bases separated the two germline ends. This CDR3 contains 14 residues. CDR3 sequence (DNA): TGTGCCAGCAGCCGGGAGGCAACTAATGAAAAACTGTTTTTT. The encoded protein is CASSREATNEKLFF.

This clonotype has just a few counts. V is TRBV7-8 and J is TRBJ2-1, with 10 positions matching TRBD2. Germline CDR1 is SGHVS and CDR2 is FQNEAQ. V lost 5 bases and J lost 5; bases outside the gene matches: 9. This CDR3 region has 16 residues. This CDR3 is CASSPLSGRVNNEQFF. In nucleotides, the CDR3 is TGTGCCAGCAGCCCTTTAAGCGGGAGGGTTAACAATGAGCAGTTCTTC.

This clonotype appeared a few times. This sequence joins TRBV6-5 and TRBJ1-1; D is unclear. Trimming took 4 bases from V and 0 from J, leaving 21 bases between them. This CDR3 contains 18 residues. Per the germline V gene, CDR1 is MNHEY and CDR2 is SVGAGI. Written as DNA, the CDR3 is TGTGCCAGCAGTTTCGTCCCCCCGGGCCGCGCAATGAACACTGAAGCTTTCTTT. Amino acid sequence: CASSFVPPGRAMNTEAFF.

This clonotype was seen repeatedly, ten times or more. The chain has TRBV7-3 and TRBJ2-6; D is perhaps TRBD1 or TRBD2 (5 bases each). Germline V lookup: CDR1 SGHTA, CDR2 FQGTGA. The ends were cut back, 1 base at V and 4 bases at J, with 14 bases in the middle. The CDR3 sequence is 17 residues long. This chain's CDR3 is CASSLRGHGAGANVLTF. The CDR3 DNA sequence: TGTGCCAGCAGCTTAAGAGGACACGGGGCCGGGGCCAACGTCCTGACTTTC.

There are many counts of this clonotype. CDR3 coding DNA: TGTGCCAGCAGCCCAGAGGTTCGGAACACTGAAGCTTTCTTT. It yields the protein CASSPEVRNTEAFF. The chain carries TRBV7-8 and TRBJ1-1, with D unclear. V lost 5 bases to trimming and J lost 1 base, with 11 bases between them. Germline-derived CDR1 and CDR2 are SGHVS and FQNEAQ. The CDR3 consists of 14 residues.

This clonotype was counted only a few times. CDR3 in DNA: TGCAGTGCTAGACAGGGGCCGGGGTTATATCAGCCCCAGCATTTT. Residues: CSARQGPGLYQPQHF. The chain joins TRBV20-1 to TRBJ1-5, with D possibly being TRBD1 (6 bases). The CDR3 has 15 amino acids. V was trimmed by 2 bases and J by 5 bases, leaving 16 bases between them. Germline CDR1 DFQATT, CDR2 SNEGSKA (reference sequence).

This clonotype has a handful of counts. The V gene is TRBV7-2, the J gene TRBJ2-5, with D tentatively TRBD2 (6 bases). Germline CDR1 SGHTA, CDR2 FQGNSA. V was cut by 6 bases and J by 7 bases, with 9 bases left in between. This CDR3 spans 11 amino acids. CDR3 loop: CASRLARTQYF. For the CDR3, the DNA is TGTGCCAGCAGACTAGCAAGGACCCAGTACTTC.

The J gene is TRBJ2-4, the V gene TRBV7-2; D remains unclear. Per the germline V gene, CDR1 is SGHTA and CDR2 is FQGNSA. This CDR3 spans 15 amino acids. With 5 bases removed from V and 0 bases from J, the gap between germline ends came to 11 bases. This CDR3 is CASSPVALAKNIQYF. The CDR3 region has the DNA TGTGCCAGCAGCCCAGTAGCCCTAGCCAAAAACATTCAGTACTTC.

This clonotype appeared many times. The CDR3 loop is CASSFPSGGLGGELFF. The CDR3 DNA reads TGTGCCAGCAGCTTCCCCAGCGGGGGCTTGGGCGGGGAGCTGTTTTTT. The rearrangement joins TRBV7-2 to TRBJ2-2, with TRBD2 matching over 8 bases. There are 16 residues in the CDR3. The J segment lost 7 bases and the V segment lost 3 bases, leaving 10 bases of the junction unmatched. Germline V gene data show CDR1 as SGHTA and CDR2 as FQGNSA.

This clonotype occurred a few times. V is TRBV19 and J is TRBJ1-4; no reliable D call. The length of the CDR3 is 14 residues. The V end lost 7 bases, the J end lost 7 bases, and 16 bases lay between the germline ends. Looked up from germline, CDR1 is LNHDA and CDR2 is SQIVND (reference sequence). CDR3 nucleotide sequence: TGTGCCAGTACCCCACGGGGAAACAGTGAAAAACTGTTTTTT. Its protein product is CASTPRGNSEKLFF.

This clonotype was detected many times. CDR3 amino acids: CASSLARDQPQHF. CDR3 bases: TGTGCCAGCAGCTTAGCGCGCGATCAGCCCCAGCATTTT. This chain uses TRBV7-2 with TRBJ1-5; no clear D. The CDR3 totals 13 residues. Germline V lookup: CDR1 SGHTA, CDR2 FQGNSA. V was clipped by 0 bases and J by 5 bases, with 5 bases between them.

This clonotype showed up many times. V gene TRBV7-2 combines with J gene TRBJ1-2; D is unresolved. The CDR3 has 13 residues. Trimming removed 0 bases from V and 8 bases from J, with 10 bases in between. Germline CDR1 reads SGHTA; CDR2 reads FQGNSA. CDR3 nucleotides: TGTGCCAGCAGCTTAGCTAAAGGGCAAGGCTACACCTTC. Encoded protein: CASSLAKGQGYTF.

Many counts were recorded for this clonotype. This chain uses TRBV28 with TRBJ1-6; maybe TRBD1 (6 bases). CDR3 size: 15 residues. The V gene lost 6 bases and the J gene lost 10 bases, with 19 bases spanning the gap. Germline V gene sequence: CDR1 MDHEN, CDR2 SYDVKM. CDR3 region: CASRDTTGIGSPLHF. In DNA, the CDR3 is TGTGCCAGCAGGGATACCACAGGGATCGGATCACCCCTCCACTTT.

This clonotype has ten or more counts. V and J are TRBV7-8 and TRBJ1-6; unclear D gene. Trimming left V 6 bases short and J 5 bases short, with 14 bases between. Germline V gene lookup returns CDR1 SGHVS and CDR2 FQNEAQ. This CDR3 comprises 15 residues. The CDR3 is CASSTGRADNSPLHF. The CDR3 region has the DNA TGTGCCAGCAGTACTGGGCGGGCGGATAATTCACCCCTCCACTTT. Looking up the rest from reference TRBV7-8 and TRBJ1-6 gives the full variable domain: GAGVSQSPRYKVAKRGQDVALRCDPISGHVSLFWYQQALGQGPEFLTYFQNEAQLDKSGLPSDRFFAERPEGSVSTLKIQRTQQEDSAVYLCASSTGRADNSPLHFGNGTRLTVT.